The clone carrying this T cell receptor beta chain was picked up a small number of times. No antigen is known for it. The sample originates from a study of somatic mutations in cytotoxic T cells in rheumatoid arthritis. Turning to the study itself: Patient blood, 30 ml in EDTA, was obtained immediately after diagnosis and prior to the start of any treatment. General study results and limits: For rheumatoid arthritis patients, CD8+ clonality increased with age, whereas it did not in healthy controls.

After CD4+ and CD8+ cells were isolated by positive magnetic bead selection, their purity was checked by flow cytometry. In the study's own analysis: The authors compared patient CD8+ clones larger than 1% against published virus-specific TCRB sequences. Only a few of these clones matched. Method: immunoSEQ multiplex PCR; TCRdb's copy keeps in-frame clones and lacks some. V, J and clone size are those of that table, while D and trimming were read from the DNA. The profile shows some 30,000 clones, approximately 86% of them singletons. The CDR3 spans 15 residues. The V gene's germline CDR1 is SGDLS and CDR2 YYNGEE. Trimming stripped 0 bases from V and 0 bases from J, with 9 bases between.

This receptor was obtained from an adult with rheumatoid arthritis. This sequence joins TRBV9 and TRBJ1-1, with D perhaps TRBD1 (6 bases). The sequenced material came from CD8+ T cells sorted from blood. CDR3 DNA sequence: TGTGCCAGCAGCGTAGACGGGGGCATGAACACTGAAGCTTTCTTT. Amino acid sequence: CASSVDGGMNTEAFF.